This TCR beta chain was captured in a study of metastatic and nonmetastatic thyroid tumors (TCRdb year 2020). Study-wide context: For patients with malignant and with benign thyroid disease, the researchers compared repertoires between peripheral blood samples and tumor or nodule tissue samples.

Broader findings and caveats from the paper: TCR beta diversity was reported as significantly higher in malignant tumors than in benign nodules, in both blood and tumor samples.

The protocol used for the library was PCR. Sequencing was carried out with an Illumina HiSeq 4000. The TCR beta-chain CDR3 region of each patient was profiled by high-throughput sequencing. As for the original processing: Drawing on CDR3 differences between clinicopathological groups, the researchers built a classifier meant to tell apart patients with distant-metastatic papillary thyroid cancer. The Shannon index was used to assess repertoire diversity, and the Morisita-Horn index was used to assess tumor-blood repertoire similarity. Through fastp at Q25 and MiXCR, TCRdb rebuilt clones from the public reads, retaining in-frame beta chains. The V and J calls follow TCRdb's processing rather than the paper's. Counted in this sample were about 20,000 clones; around 11% of them appeared once. In total, the top ten clones hold approximately 8.1% of the sample. Counted from cysteine to phenylalanine, this CDR3 has 12 amino acids. The read is trimmed to its CDR3 DNA, 36 bases read in frame from base 1. V gives up 2 bases and J gives up 5 bases, and the segment between their germline ends measures 9 bases. The germline V gene (reference sequence) gives CDR1 as DFQATT and CDR2 as SNEGSKA.

This clone was recorded at least ten times. Its antigen remains undetermined. No base quality information exists; no much larger clone differs at one position. No treatment had been received by any patient before thyroid surgery. Using T-cell receptor beta sequencing, the study looked back at clinical samples from patients collected from the early 2010s to the late 2010s. The chain is encoded by TRBV20-1 joined to TRBJ1-1; the D gene is unclear. Sample: blood. This clonotype was obtained from a female donor with papillary thyroid cancer or a benign thyroid nodule (not recorded which). Some clones in this sample may be carry-over from other donors' samples. Here is the DNA: TGCAGTGCTAGAAGTGTTTATACTGAAGCTTTCTTT. It codes for CSARSVYTEAFF.